This T cell receptor beta chain was sequenced during a study of blood T cell repertoires in COVID-19. About the research overall: There were acute and convalescent COVID-19 samples, and they came from the United States, Italy and Spain. PBMCs, B-cell-depleted T cells, or T cells provided the cDNA or gDNA that made up the material.

Per the original methods: How many nucleated cells were present was estimated from reference gene primer amplification. The table came from immunoSEQ multiplex PCR; TCRdb's copy has only in-frame clones and leaves some out. V and J calls and clone size are copied from that table; D and trimming were computed from the DNA. This sample carries roughly 39,000 clones, about 94% of them seen once, and the ten largest clones take around 4%. CDR1 is SGHRS and CDR2 is YFSETQ in the germline V gene. This CDR3 has 15 residues. V was trimmed by 0 bases and J by 2 bases, leaving 8 bases between them. This receptor was obtained from a human donor with active COVID-19. The donor label of this sample is uncertain. The chain has TRBV5-1 and TRBJ2-2; D is possibly TRBD2 (5 bases). Material: peripheral blood. The CDR3 sequence: CASSLGEGNTGELFF. DNA of the CDR3: TGCGCCAGCAGCTTGGGAGAGGGAAACACCGGGGAGCTGTTTTTT.